This T cell receptor (beta chain) derives from a study of blood T cell repertoires in COVID-19. About the research overall: Samples representing acute and convalescent COVID-19 were sourced from the United States, Italy and Spain. In each case, the material was cDNA or gDNA derived from T cells, B-cell-depleted T cells, or PBMCs.

Deletions cut 0 bases from V and 4 bases from J, with 16 bases between. This CDR3 spans 16 amino acids. Germline lookup yields CDR1 SGHRS and CDR2 YFSETQ. Methods used by the authors: Reference gene primers were amplified, and this amplification served to estimate nucleated cell counts. This table comes from immunoSEQ multiplex PCR, and its TCRdb copy is limited to in-frame clones, with some not included. V and J calls and clone size are given by that table; D and trimming were obtained from the DNA. The sample yields just under 65,000 clones, 65% to 85% seen once. The chain employs TRBV5-1 and TRBJ1-1; D gene uncertain. The specimen was peripheral blood. This TCR was sampled from a human donor in a cohort sampled during active COVID-19. In DNA form, the CDR3 reads TGCGCCAGCAGCTTGGCCCGGGGTGGGCTGCGCACTGAAGCTTTCTTT. As protein: CASSLARGGLRTEAFF.